The rows below give T cell receptor beta chains drawn from one sample of a study of T cells in Graves' hyperthyroidism and ophthalmopathy. A single record per CDR3 protein comes from TCRdb applying MiXCR to the multiplex PCR reads. The table shows 300,000 to 450,000 distinct CDR3 sequences, with around 13% occurring only once. Specimen: blood. All receptors come from a woman aged 55 to 70 with Graves' hyperthyroidism. Each CDR3 is given with its conserved first and last residue.

>TRBJ2-5|TRBV5-1
CASSLGDRARGETQYF
>TRBJ2-2|TRBV4-2
CASSRELGTGELFF
>TRBJ1-5|TRBV28
CASSQRTGGWQPQHF
>TRBJ2-7|TRBV12-3/TRBV12-4
CASRSSGSTYEQYF
>TRBJ1-1|TRBV29-1
CSVEELGQGTEAFF
>TRBJ2-7|TRBV10-3
CAISEGAGGPQEQYF
>TRBJ1-1|TRBV4-1
CASSQDPRQGSAEAFF
>TRBJ2-7|TRBV3-1
CASSQGRGEQYF
>TRBJ2-7|TRBV6-2/TRBV6-3
CASSSADRADEQYF
>TRBJ1-4|TRBV10-3
CAISDREKLFF
>TRBJ1-6|TRBV6-2/TRBV6-3
CASSVGTYGSPLHF
>TRBJ1-2|TRBV29-1
CSVESIDSYGYTF
>TRBJ2-2|TRBV18
CASSPQGGSNLGELFF
>TRBJ2-7|TRBV19
CASSIEAGVHEQYF
>TRBJ2-1|TRBV6-1
CASFSGLSYNEQFF
>TRBJ2-7|TRBV12-3/TRBV12-4
CASSFLGSSYEQYF
>TRBJ1-1|TRBV11-2
CASSPGPFTEAFF
>TRBJ2-5|TRBV29-1
CSVGSGKGETQYF
>TRBJ1-6|TRBV3-1
CASSPRTGTYDSPLHF
>TRBJ1-4|TRBV7-3
CASSPTRDNEKLFF
>TRBJ2-1|TRBV11-2
CASSFGTGSYNEQFF
>TRBJ1-1|TRBV5-6
CASSWPMGTEAFF